Sequencing of this TCR beta chain was carried out in a study of blood T cell repertoires in COVID-19. Across the whole study: PBMCs, B-cell-depleted T cells, or T cells were the source of the cDNA or gDNA that made up the material.

This CDR3 has 13 residues. J lost 6 bases, V lost 8 bases, and 6 bases had no gene match. Measured with immunoSEQ multiplex PCR; TCRdb has only the in-frame clones, and not every one. The top ten clones hold 2.2% of a sample with 250,000 to 300,000 clones, roughly nine tenths of them seen once. The clonotype originates from a woman in her twenties or thirties with COVID-19, enrolled during active disease. The specimen was peripheral blood. V gene TRBV12-3 or TRBV12-4 combines with J gene TRBJ1-2; 10 bases align to TRBD1. CDR3 DNA: TGTGCCAGCGGGTTGACAGGGGGCGATGGCTACACCTTC. This encodes CASGLTGGDGYTF.